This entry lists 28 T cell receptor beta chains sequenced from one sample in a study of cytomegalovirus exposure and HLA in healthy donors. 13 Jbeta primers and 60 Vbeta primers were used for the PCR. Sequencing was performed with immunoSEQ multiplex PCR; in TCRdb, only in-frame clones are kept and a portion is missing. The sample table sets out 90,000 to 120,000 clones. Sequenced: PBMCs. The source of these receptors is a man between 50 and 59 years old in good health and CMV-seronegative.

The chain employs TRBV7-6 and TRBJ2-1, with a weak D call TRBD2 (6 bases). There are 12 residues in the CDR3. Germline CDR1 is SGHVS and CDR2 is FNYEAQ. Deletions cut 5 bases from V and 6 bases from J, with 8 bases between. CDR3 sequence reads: CASSRDSNEQFF. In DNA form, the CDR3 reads TGTGCCAGCAGCCGGGACTCCAATGAGCAGTTCTTC.

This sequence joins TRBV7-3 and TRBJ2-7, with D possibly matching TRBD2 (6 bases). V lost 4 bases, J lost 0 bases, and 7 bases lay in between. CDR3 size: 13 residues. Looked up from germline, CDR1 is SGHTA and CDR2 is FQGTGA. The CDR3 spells CASSSAGSYEQYF. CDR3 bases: TGTGCCAGCAGCTCAGCGGGCTCCTACGAGCAGTACTTC.

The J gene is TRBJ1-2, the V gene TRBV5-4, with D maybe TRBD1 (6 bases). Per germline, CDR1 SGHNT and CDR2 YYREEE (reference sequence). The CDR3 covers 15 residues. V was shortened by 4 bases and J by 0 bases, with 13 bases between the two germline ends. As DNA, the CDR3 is TGTGCCAGCAGCCCGACGACAGGTACTAACTATGGCTACACCTTC. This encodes CASSPTTGTNYGYTF.

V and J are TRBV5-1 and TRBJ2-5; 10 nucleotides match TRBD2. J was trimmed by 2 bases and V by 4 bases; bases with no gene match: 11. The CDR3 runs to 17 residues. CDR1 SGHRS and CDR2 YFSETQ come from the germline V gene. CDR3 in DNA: TGCGCCAGCAGCCCTAACCTTAGCGGGGGGTTACAAGAGACCCAGTACTTC. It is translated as CASSPNLSGGLQETQYF. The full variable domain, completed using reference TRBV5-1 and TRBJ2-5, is KAGVTQTPRYLIKTRGQQVTLSCSPISGHRSVSWYQQTPGQGLQFLFEYFSETQRNKGNFPGRFSGRQFSNSRSEMNVSTLELGDSALYLCASSPNLSGGLQETQYFGPGTRLLVL.

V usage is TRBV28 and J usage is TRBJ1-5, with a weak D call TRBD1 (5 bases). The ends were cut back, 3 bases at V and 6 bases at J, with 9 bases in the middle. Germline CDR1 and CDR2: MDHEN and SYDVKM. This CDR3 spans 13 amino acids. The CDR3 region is CASSFFQGQPQHF. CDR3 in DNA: TGTGCCAGCAGTTTCTTCCAGGGTCAGCCCCAGCATTTT.

The CDR3 DNA sequence: TGTGCCAGCAGCTTATCCCCCACAGGGAGCCCTTACTATGGCTACACCTTC. Its protein product is CASSLSPTGSPYYGYTF. The chain recombines TRBV7-2 with TRBJ1-2; maybe TRBD1 (6 bases). The CDR3 spans 17 residues. Looked up from germline, CDR1 is SGHTA and CDR2 is FQGNSA. Trimming cost V 2 bases and J 3 bases, with 19 bases left between them.

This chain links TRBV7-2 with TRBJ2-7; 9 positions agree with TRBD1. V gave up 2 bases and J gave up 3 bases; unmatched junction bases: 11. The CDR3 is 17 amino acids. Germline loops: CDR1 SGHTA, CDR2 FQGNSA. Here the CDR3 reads CASSLKGNRGPVYEQYF. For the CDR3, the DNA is TGTGCCAGCAGCTTAAAGGGAAACAGGGGGCCCGTCTACGAGCAGTACTTC.

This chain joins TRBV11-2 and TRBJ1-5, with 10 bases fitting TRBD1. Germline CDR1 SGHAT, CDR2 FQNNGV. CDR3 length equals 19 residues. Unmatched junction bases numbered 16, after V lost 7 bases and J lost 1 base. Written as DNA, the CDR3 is TGTGCCAGCAACCGAAGGGGACAGGGGTGTTTCGGGAGCAATCAGCCCCAGCATTTT. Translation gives CASNRRGQGCFGSNQPQHF.

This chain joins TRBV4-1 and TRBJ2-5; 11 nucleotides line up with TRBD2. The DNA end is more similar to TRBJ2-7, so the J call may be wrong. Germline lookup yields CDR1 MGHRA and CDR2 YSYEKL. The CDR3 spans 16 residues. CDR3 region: CASSQWGTSGAYEQYF. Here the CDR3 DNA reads TGCGCCAGCAGCCAGTGGGGGACTAGCGGAGCCTACGAGCAGTACTTC.

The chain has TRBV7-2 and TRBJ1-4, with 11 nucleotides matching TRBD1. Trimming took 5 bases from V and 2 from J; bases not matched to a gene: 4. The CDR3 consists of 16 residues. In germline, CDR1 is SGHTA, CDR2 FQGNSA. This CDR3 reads CASSIGTGGTNEKLFF. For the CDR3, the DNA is TGTGCCAGCAGCATCGGGACAGGGGGTACTAATGAAAAACTGTTTTTT.

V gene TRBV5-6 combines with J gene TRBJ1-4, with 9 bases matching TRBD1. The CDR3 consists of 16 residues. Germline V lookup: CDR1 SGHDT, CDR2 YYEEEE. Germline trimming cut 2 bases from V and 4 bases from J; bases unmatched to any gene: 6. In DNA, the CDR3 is TGTGCCAGCAGCTTCCGGGACAGGGCATATAATGAAAAACTGTTTTTT. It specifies CASSFRDRAYNEKLFF.

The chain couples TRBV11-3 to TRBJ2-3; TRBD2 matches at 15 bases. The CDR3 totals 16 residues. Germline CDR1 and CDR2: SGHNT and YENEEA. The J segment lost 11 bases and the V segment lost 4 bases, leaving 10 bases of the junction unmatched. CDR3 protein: CASSSPGLAGGIKQYF. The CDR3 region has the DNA TGTGCCAGCAGCTCCCCCGGACTAGCGGGAGGGATAAAGCAGTATTTT.

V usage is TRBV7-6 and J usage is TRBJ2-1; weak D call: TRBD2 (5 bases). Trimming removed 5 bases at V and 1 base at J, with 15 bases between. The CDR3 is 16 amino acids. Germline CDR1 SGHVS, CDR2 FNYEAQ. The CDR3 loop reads CASSRRSGPSYNEQFF. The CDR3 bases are TGTGCCAGCAGCCGTAGGAGCGGCCCATCCTACAATGAGCAGTTCTTC.

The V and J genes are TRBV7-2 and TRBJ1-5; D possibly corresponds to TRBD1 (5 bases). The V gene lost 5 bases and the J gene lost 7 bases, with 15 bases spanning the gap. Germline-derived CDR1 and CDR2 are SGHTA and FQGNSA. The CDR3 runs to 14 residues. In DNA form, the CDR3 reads TGTGCCAGCAGCGTCGACAGTGCGGGGCAGCCCCAGCATTTT. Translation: CASSVDSAGQPQHF.

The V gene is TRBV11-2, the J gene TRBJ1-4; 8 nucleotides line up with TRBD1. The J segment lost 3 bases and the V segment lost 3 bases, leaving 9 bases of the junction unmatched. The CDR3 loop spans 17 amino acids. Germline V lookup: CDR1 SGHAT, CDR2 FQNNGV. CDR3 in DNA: TGTGCCAGCAGCTTGGCCTACCAGGGGGCGTCTAATGAAAAACTGTTTTTT. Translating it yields CASSLAYQGASNEKLFF.

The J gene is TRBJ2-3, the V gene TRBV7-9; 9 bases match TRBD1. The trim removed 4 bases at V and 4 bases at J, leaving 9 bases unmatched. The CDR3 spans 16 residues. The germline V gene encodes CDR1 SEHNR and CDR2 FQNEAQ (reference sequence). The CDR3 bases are TGTGCCAGCAGCTCAGGCCCCGGGACAGGGCCAGATACGCAGTATTTT. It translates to CASSSGPGTGPDTQYF. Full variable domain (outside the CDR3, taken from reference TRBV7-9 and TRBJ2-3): DTGVSQNPRHKITKRGQNVTFRCDPISEHNRLYWYRQTLGQGPEFLTYFQNEAQLEKSRLLSDRFSAERPKGSFSTLEIQRTEQGDSAMYLCASSSGPGTGPDTQYFGPGTRLTVL.

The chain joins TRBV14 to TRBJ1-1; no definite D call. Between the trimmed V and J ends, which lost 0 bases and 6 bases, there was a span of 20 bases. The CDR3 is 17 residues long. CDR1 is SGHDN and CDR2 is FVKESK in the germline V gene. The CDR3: CASSQDQYRHPWAEAFF. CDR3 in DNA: TGTGCCAGCAGCCAAGATCAATATCGACATCCATGGGCTGAAGCTTTCTTT.

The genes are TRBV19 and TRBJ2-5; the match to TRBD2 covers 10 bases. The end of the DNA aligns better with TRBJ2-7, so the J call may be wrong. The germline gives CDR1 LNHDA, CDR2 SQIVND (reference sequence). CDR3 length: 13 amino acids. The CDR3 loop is CASRGLATYEQYF. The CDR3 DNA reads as TGTGCCAGTAGGGGACTAGCGACCTACGAGCAGTACTTC.

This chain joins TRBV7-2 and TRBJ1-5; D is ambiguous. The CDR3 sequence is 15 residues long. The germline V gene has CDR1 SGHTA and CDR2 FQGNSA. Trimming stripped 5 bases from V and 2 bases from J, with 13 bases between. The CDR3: CASSAKTEGNQPQHF. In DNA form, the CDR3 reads TGTGCCAGCAGCGCCAAGACGGAGGGCAATCAGCCCCAGCATTTT.

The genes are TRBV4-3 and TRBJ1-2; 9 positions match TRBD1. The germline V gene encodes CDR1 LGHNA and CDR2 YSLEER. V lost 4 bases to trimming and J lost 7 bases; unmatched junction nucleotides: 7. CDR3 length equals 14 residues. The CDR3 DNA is TGCGCCAGCAGCCTAGGACAGGGGTTGGGTGGCTACACCTTC. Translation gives CASSLGQGLGGYTF.

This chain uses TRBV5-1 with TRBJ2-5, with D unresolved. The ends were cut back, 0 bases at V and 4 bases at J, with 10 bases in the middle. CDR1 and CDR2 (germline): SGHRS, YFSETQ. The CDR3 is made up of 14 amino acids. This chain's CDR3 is CASSLGSSTETQYF. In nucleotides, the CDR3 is TGCGCCAGCAGCTTGGGATCTTCTACAGAGACCCAGTACTTC.

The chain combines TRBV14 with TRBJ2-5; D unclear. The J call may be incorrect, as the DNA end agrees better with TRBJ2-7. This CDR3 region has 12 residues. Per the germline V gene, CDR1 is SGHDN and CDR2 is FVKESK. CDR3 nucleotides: TGTGCCAGCAGCCAAAGTTTCTACGAGCAGTACTTC. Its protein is CASSQSFYEQYF.

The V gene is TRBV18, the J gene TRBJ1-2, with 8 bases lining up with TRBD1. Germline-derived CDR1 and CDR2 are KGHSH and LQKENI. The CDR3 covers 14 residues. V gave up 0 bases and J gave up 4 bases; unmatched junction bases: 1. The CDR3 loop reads CASSPPGQAYGYTF. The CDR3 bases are TGTGCCAGCTCACCACCGGGACAGGCCTATGGCTACACCTTC.

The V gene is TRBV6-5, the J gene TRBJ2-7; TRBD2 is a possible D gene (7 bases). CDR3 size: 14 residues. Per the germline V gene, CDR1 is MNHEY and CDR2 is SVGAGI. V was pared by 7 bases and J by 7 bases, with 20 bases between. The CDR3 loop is CASNPLRGAGEQYF. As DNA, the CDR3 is TGTGCCAGCAATCCGCTTCGGGGGGCAGGTGAGCAGTACTTC.

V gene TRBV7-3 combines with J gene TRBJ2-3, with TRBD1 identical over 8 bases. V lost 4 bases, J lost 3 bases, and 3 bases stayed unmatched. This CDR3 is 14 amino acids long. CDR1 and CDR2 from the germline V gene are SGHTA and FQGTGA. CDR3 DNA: TGTGCCAGCAGCTGGACAGGGCGGACAGATACGCAGTATTTT. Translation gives CASSWTGRTDTQYF. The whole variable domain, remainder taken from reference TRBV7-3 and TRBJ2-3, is GAGVSQTPSNKVTEKGKYVELRCDPISGHTALYWYRQSLGQGPEFLIYFQGTGAADDSGLPNDRFFAVRPEGSVSTLKIQRTERGDSAVYLCASSWTGRTDTQYFGPGTRLTVL.

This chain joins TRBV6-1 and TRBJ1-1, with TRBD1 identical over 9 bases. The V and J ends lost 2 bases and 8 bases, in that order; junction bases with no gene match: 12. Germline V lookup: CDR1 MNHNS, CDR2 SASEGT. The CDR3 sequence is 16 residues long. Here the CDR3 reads CASSETPPGQGTEAFF. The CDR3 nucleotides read TGTGCCAGCAGTGAAACCCCCCCGGGACAGGGAACAGAAGCTTTCTTT.

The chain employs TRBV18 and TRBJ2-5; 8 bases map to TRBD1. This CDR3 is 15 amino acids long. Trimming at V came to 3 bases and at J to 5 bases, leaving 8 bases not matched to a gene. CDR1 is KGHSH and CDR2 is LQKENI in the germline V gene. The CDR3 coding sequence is TGTGCCAGCTCACCGGACAGGGTACTGGGGGAGACCCAGTACTTC. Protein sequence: CASSPDRVLGETQYF.

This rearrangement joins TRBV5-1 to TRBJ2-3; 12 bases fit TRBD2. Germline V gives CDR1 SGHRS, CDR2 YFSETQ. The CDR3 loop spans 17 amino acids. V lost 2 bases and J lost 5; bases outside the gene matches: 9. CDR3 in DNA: TGCGCCAGCAGCTTACCAGCGACTAGCGGGGGTATAGATACGCAGTATTTT. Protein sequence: CASSLPATSGGIDTQYF.